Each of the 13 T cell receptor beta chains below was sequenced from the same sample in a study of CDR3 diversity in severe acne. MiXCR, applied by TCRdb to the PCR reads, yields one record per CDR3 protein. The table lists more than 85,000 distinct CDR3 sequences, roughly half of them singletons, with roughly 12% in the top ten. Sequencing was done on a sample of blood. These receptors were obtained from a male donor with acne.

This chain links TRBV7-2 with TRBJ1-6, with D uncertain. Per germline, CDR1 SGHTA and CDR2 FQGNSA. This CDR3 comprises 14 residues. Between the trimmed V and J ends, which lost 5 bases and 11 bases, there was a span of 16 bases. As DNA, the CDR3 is TGTGCCAGCAGCGCAAGCCTAATGAGGACACCCCTCCACTTT. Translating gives CASSASLMRTPLHF.

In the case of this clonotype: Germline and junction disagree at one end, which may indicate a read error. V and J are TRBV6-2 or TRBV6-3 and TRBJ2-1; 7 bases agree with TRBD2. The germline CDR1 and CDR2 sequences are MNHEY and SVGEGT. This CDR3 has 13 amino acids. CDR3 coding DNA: TGTGCCAGCAGTTACGAGGGAGGGCGCGAGCGGTTCTTC. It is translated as CASSYEGGRERFF.

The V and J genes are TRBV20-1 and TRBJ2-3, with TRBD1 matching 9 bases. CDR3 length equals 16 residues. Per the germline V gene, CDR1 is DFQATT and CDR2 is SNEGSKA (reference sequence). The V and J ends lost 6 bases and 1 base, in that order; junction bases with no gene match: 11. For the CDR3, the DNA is TGCAGTGCCAGCTCAGCCCGGACAGGGGGCACAGATACGCAGTATTTT. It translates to CSASSARTGGTDTQYF.

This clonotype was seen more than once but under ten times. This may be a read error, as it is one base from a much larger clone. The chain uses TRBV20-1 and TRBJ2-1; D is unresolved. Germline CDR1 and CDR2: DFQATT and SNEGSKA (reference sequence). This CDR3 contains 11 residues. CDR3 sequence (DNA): TGCGGTGCCCCGGACGACAATGAGCAGTTCTTC. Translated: CGAPDDNEQFF.

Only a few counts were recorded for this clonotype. The CDR3 spells CASIETRAEQFF. CDR3 DNA: TGTGCCAGCATCGAAACAAGGGCTGAGCAGTTCTTC. The chain recombines TRBV6-1 with TRBJ2-1; D gene uncertain. Germline-derived CDR1 and CDR2 are MNHNS and SASEGT. This CDR3 comprises 12 residues. Between the trimmed V and J ends, which lost 7 bases and 9 bases, there was a span of 13 bases.

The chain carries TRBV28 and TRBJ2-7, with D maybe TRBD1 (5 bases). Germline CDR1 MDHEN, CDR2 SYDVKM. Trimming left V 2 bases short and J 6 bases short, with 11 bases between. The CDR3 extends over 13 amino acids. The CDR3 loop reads CASSLGAGSEQYF. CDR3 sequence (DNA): TGTGCCAGCAGTTTAGGGGCAGGATCCGAGCAGTACTTC.

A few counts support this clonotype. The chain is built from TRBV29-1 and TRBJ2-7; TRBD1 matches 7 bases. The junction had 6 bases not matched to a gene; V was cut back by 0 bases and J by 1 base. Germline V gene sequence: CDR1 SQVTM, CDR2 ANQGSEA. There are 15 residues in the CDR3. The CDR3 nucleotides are TGCAGCGTTGAAGATTCCGGGACAGAATCCTACGAGCAGTACTTC. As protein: CSVEDSGTESYEQYF.

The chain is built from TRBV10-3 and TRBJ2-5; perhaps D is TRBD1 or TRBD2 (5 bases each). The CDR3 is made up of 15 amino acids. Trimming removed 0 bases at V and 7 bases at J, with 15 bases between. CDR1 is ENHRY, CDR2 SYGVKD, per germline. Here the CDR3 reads CAISESGAAAMTQYF. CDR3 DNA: TGTGCCATCAGTGAGTCCGGGGCCGCCGCAATGACCCAGTACTTC.

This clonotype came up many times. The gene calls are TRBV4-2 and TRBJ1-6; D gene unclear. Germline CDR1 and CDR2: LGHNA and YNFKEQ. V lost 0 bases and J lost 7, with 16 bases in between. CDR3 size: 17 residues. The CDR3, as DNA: TGTGCCAGCAGCCAAGATTTCGGGGTACTGGGGAATTCACCCCTCCACTTT. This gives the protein CASSQDFGVLGNSPLHF.

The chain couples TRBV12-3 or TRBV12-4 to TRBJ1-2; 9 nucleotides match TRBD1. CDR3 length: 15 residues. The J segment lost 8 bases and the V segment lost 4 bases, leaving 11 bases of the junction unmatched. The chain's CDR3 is CASSWAGTGKGGYTF. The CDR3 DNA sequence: TGTGCCAGCAGTTGGGCCGGGACAGGGAAAGGAGGCTACACCTTC.

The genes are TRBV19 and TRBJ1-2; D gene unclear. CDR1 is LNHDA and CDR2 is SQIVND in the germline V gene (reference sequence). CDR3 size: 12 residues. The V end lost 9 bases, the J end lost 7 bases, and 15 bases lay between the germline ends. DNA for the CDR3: TGTGCCAGCCGTACGGTGATGGGTGGCTACACCTTC. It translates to CASRTVMGGYTF.

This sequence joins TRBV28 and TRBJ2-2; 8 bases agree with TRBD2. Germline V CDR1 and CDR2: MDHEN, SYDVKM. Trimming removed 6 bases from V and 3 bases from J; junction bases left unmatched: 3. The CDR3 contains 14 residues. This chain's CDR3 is CASSFGGDTGELFF. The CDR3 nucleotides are TGTGCCAGCAGCTTCGGGGGGGACACCGGGGAGCTGTTTTTT.

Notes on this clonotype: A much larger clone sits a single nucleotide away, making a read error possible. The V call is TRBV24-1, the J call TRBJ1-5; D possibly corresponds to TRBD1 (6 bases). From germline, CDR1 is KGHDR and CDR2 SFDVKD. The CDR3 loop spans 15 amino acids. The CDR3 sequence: CGTSDAGDLNQPQHF. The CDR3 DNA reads TGTGGCACCAGTGATGCAGGGGACCTAAATCAGCCCCAGCATTTT.